The next 26 T cell receptor beta chains were all read from a single sample in a study of blood T cell repertoires in COVID-19. Sequenced by immunoSEQ multiplex PCR; TCRdb stores in-frame clones only, minus some. The table lists some 340,000 clones, more than 90% of them singletons. The sequencing sample was made of PBMCs or T cells enriched from blood (not recorded which). The receptors here all came from a woman aged 25-40 years who had been exposed to COVID-19.

The rearrangement joins TRBV9 to TRBJ2-5; D is perhaps TRBD1 (6 bases). CDR1 and CDR2 (germline): SGDLS, YYNGEE. V gave up 1 base and J gave up 7 bases, with 11 bases separating them. The CDR3 sequence is 13 residues long. The CDR3 coding sequence is TGTGCCAGCAGCGTATACAGGGTAGGGACCCAGTACTTC. This translates into CASSVYRVGTQYF.

The rearrangement joins TRBV7-2 to TRBJ2-5; D is possibly TRBD1 (5 bases). In germline, CDR1 is SGHTA, CDR2 FQGNSA. This CDR3 is built from 14 residues. V lost 3 bases to trimming and J lost 5 bases, with 13 bases between them. This chain's CDR3 is CASSFHRRLETQYF. CDR3 in DNA: TGTGCCAGCAGCTTCCACAGGAGACTGGAGACCCAGTACTTC.

The J gene is TRBJ1-5, the V gene TRBV30; 7 bases line up with TRBD1. Germline assignment: CDR1 GTSNPN and CDR2 SVGIG (reference sequence). The ends lost 3 bases at V and 0 bases at J; junction bases unmatched: 5. This CDR3 has 15 residues. DNA for the CDR3: TGTGCCTGGAGAGAGGGGGCAGGTAGCAATCAGCCCCAGCATTTT. Amino acids: CAWREGAGSNQPQHF.

The chain recombines TRBV27 with TRBJ2-1; 10 bases align to TRBD1. The V and J ends lost 4 bases and 10 bases, in that order; junction bases with no gene match: 7. This CDR3 has 14 amino acids. Germline V gene data show CDR1 as MNHEY and CDR2 as SMNVEV (reference sequence). The CDR3 loop is CASSSWDRGKEQFF. Written as DNA, the CDR3 is TGTGCCAGCAGTTCCTGGGACAGGGGAAAAGAGCAGTTCTTC.

This sequence joins TRBV6-6 and TRBJ1-3; 7 bases match TRBD1. Germline V lookup: CDR1 MNHNY, CDR2 SVGAGI (reference sequence). V lost 7 bases, J lost 8 bases, and 14 bases stayed unmatched. The CDR3 length is 15 residues. The CDR3 here is CASKEGLGTGDTIYF. CDR3 DNA sequence: TGTGCCAGCAAGGAAGGACTCGGCACAGGGGACACCATATATTTT.

Here the CDR3 reads CASSYRQGGFGNTIYF. The CDR3 DNA reads TGTGCCAGCAGCTATCGACAGGGAGGCTTTGGAAACACCATATATTTT. The genes are TRBV11-2 and TRBJ1-3; 7 nucleotides match TRBD1. Germline V gives CDR1 SGHAT, CDR2 FQNNGV. J was trimmed by 3 bases and V by 4 bases; bases with no gene match: 9. The CDR3 has 16 residues.

This chain joins TRBV24-1 and TRBJ2-3, with 7 bases fitting TRBD1. The CDR3 is 15 residues long. CDR1 and CDR2 from the germline V gene are KGHDR and SFDVKD. The J segment lost 4 bases and the V segment lost 4 bases, leaving 7 bases of the junction unmatched. CDR3 loop: CATSDPDRVADTQYF. CDR3 nucleotides: TGTGCCACCAGTGACCCTGACAGGGTGGCAGATACGCAGTATTTT.

The CDR3 sequence: CASSILRLQGNQPQHF. For the CDR3, the DNA is TGTGCCAGTAGTATCCTTCGCTTACAGGGCAATCAGCCCCAGCATTTT. The chain combines TRBV19 with TRBJ1-5, with D possibly TRBD1 on 5 matching bases. V shed 3 bases and J shed 2 bases, with 14 bases lying between them. CDR1 is LNHDA, CDR2 SQIVND, per germline (reference sequence). CDR3 length equals 16 residues.

The rearrangement links TRBV2 to TRBJ2-3; maybe TRBD1 (5 bases). Germline V gene sequence: CDR1 SNHLY, CDR2 FYNNEI. V shed 7 bases and J shed 3 bases, with 8 bases lying between them. The CDR3 is made up of 12 amino acids. CDR3 in amino acids: CASIQVTDTQYF. CDR3 sequence (DNA): TGTGCCAGCATACAGGTAACAGATACGCAGTATTTT.

The chain combines TRBV5-6 with TRBJ2-7; TRBD2 agrees at 10 bases. The V and J ends lost 4 bases and 7 bases, in that order; junction bases with no gene match: 11. This CDR3 comprises 15 residues. Germline CDR1 SGHDT, CDR2 YYEEEE. CDR3 amino acids: CASSPLAGAGREQYF. For the CDR3, the DNA is TGTGCCAGCAGCCCCCTAGCGGGGGCCGGTAGGGAGCAGTACTTC. The entire variable domain, with the rest obtained from reference TRBV5-6 and TRBJ2-7, is as follows: DAGVTQSPTHLIKTRGQQVTLRCSPKSGHDTVSWYQQALGQGPQFIFQYYEEEERQRGNFPDRFSGHQFPNYSSELNVNALLLGDSALYLCASSPLAGAGREQYFGPGTRLTVT.

The chain uses TRBV11-1 and TRBJ2-7; 9 bases match TRBD1. In germline, CDR1 is SGHAT, CDR2 FQDESV (reference sequence). The length of the CDR3 is 14 residues. V lost 5 bases and J lost 4; bases outside the gene matches: 6. The CDR3 protein is CASSRGQGYYEQYF. CDR3 coding DNA: TGTGCCAGCAGCAGAGGACAGGGGTATTACGAGCAGTACTTC.

The chain joins TRBV24-1 to TRBJ2-2; the match to TRBD1 covers 8 bases. The CDR3 runs 17 residues. V shed 4 bases and J 2 bases; nucleotides not matched to a gene: 8. Per germline, CDR1 KGHDR and CDR2 SFDVKD. CDR3 sequence: CATSDRYRGTNTGELFF. The CDR3 nucleotides read TGTGCCACCAGTGACCGTTACAGGGGGACCAACACCGGGGAGCTGTTTTTT.

The V and J genes are TRBV6-1 and TRBJ2-7, with D unresolved. In germline, CDR1 is MNHNS, CDR2 SASEGT. This CDR3 region has 11 residues. The ends were cut back, 2 bases at V and 12 bases at J, with 11 bases in the middle. CDR3 region: CASSEFTTGYF. The CDR3 DNA reads TGTGCCAGCAGTGAATTCACTACCGGGTACTTC.

This chain uses TRBV6-1 with TRBJ1-1, with D unresolved. V lost 1 base, J lost 1 base, and 7 bases lay in between. Per germline, CDR1 MNHNS and CDR2 SASEGT. This CDR3 spans 14 amino acids. CDR3 region: CASSEGGRNTEAFF. The CDR3, as DNA: TGTGCCAGCAGTGAAGGTGGTAGGAACACTGAAGCTTTCTTT.

The rearrangement uses TRBV21-1 and TRBJ2-1; the table's D call, TRBD2, has no DNA check behind it. TRBV21-1 counts as a pseudogene. The CDR3 runs 10 residues. The CDR3 DNA reads TGTGCCAGGTGGACCGGGACTACGATCTTC. Protein product: CARWTGTTIF.

The chain employs TRBV7-7 and TRBJ1-5; D is perhaps TRBD1 (5 bases). The V gene lost 5 bases and the J gene lost 10 bases, with 18 bases spanning the gap. CDR3 length: 14 amino acids. Germline CDR1 SSHAT, CDR2 FNYEAQ (reference sequence). This CDR3 reads CASSLGDPQGPQHF. In DNA, the CDR3 is TGTGCCAGCAGCCTGGGCGATCCTCAGGGACCCCAGCATTTT.

J is TRBJ1-2 and V is TRBV7-9; D call uncertain. This CDR3 region has 15 residues. From germline, CDR1 is SEHNR and CDR2 FQNEAQ (reference sequence). With 5 bases removed from V and 0 bases from J, the gap between germline ends came to 13 bases. The CDR3 protein is CASSEQMKSNYGYTF. The CDR3 bases are TGTGCCAGCAGCGAACAGATGAAGTCTAACTATGGCTACACCTTC.

The rearrangement links TRBV2 to TRBJ1-6; D not certain. CDR3 length: 13 amino acids. Germline V gene data show CDR1 as SNHLY and CDR2 as FYNNEI. V lost 2 bases, J lost 10 bases, and 9 bases lay in between. The CDR3 sequence is CASSERLESPLHF. In DNA form, the CDR3 reads TGTGCCAGCAGTGAAAGATTGGAGTCACCCCTCCACTTT.

The genes are TRBV12-5 and TRBJ1-2, with unresolved D. Germline CDR1 reads LGHNT; CDR2 reads FRNRAP. Trimming took 1 base from V and 8 from J, leaving 11 bases between them. The CDR3 runs to 13 residues. The CDR3 region is CASGLGWVEGYTF. CDR3 in DNA: TGTGCTAGTGGTTTGGGGTGGGTGGAGGGCTACACCTTC.

J is TRBJ1-2 and V is TRBV6-1; D may be TRBD1 (5 bases). The germline V gene encodes CDR1 MNHNS and CDR2 SASEGT. V was pared by 4 bases and J by 5 bases, with 26 bases between. CDR3 length: 18 residues. The DNA of the CDR3 is TGTGCCAGCAGTGCAACAACCTTATGGGGCAGCAATCTATATGGCTACACCTTC. Amino acids: CASSATTLWGSNLYGYTF.

The chain uses TRBV5-4 and TRBJ2-3; possible D gene TRBD1, 5 bases. Trimming took 4 bases from V and 0 from J, leaving 18 bases between them. Per germline, CDR1 SGHNT and CDR2 YYREEE (reference sequence). This CDR3 spans 17 amino acids. CDR3 protein: CASSLSPSGRSTDTQYF. DNA of the CDR3: TGTGCCAGCAGCCTATCACCCTCAGGGCGGAGCACAGATACGCAGTATTTT.

This chain links TRBV15 with TRBJ2-3, with 9 bases that match TRBD2. CDR3 length: 19 residues. CDR1 and CDR2 (germline): LNHNV, YYDKDF (reference sequence). After removal of 3 bases from V and 0 bases from J, the junction contained 13 bases not matched to a gene. The CDR3 reads CATSSPLAGITVSTDTQYF. For the CDR3, the DNA is TGTGCCACCAGCAGTCCTCTAGCGGGGATTACCGTTAGCACAGATACGCAGTATTTT. Supplemented by reference TRBV15 and TRBJ2-3, the full variable domain reads DAMVIQNPRYQVTQFGKPVTLSCSQTLNHNVMYWYQQKSSQAPKLLFHYYDKDFNNEADTPDNFQSRRPNTSFCFLDIRSPGLGDTAMYLCATSSPLAGITVSTDTQYFGPGTRLTVL.

The chain joins TRBV7-9 to TRBJ1-2, with a weak D call TRBD1 (6 bases). The V and J ends lost 5 bases and 4 bases respectively, with 14 bases between them. Germline CDR1 SEHNR, CDR2 FQNEAQ (reference sequence). The CDR3 covers 14 residues. The CDR3 nucleotides read TGTGCCAGCAGCCTTACCGGGACAACCTATGGCTACACCTTC. Translating it yields CASSLTGTTYGYTF.

The V gene is TRBV14, the J gene TRBJ1-2, with D unresolved. The CDR3 has 13 amino acids. CDR1 and CDR2 (germline): SGHDN, FVKESK. V gave up 1 base and J gave up 7 bases, with 10 bases separating them. The DNA for the CDR3 is TGTGCCAGCAGCCAAGTGAAATTGAGTGGCTACACCTTC. Amino acids: CASSQVKLSGYTF.

V and J are TRBV14 and TRBJ2-5; no reliable D call. Trimming took off 5 bases at V and 5 bases at J, with 6 bases between the two ends. The CDR3 length is 11 residues. Germline V CDR1 and CDR2: SGHDN, FVKESK. The CDR3 region is CASSIGETQYF. CDR3 sequence (DNA): TGTGCCAGCAGCATCGGGGAGACCCAGTACTTC.

This chain connects TRBV4-3 to TRBJ2-7, with TRBD2 identical over 9 bases. The CDR3 has 16 amino acids. CDR1 and CDR2 from the germline V gene are LGHNA and YSLEER. With 1 base clipped from V and 0 bases from J, the junction kept 4 bases outside the gene matches. CDR3 sequence (DNA): TGCGCCAGCAGCCAAGTTGCTAGCGGGGTCTCCTACGAGCAGTACTTC. Its translation is CASSQVASGVSYEQYF.